The 19 T cell receptor beta chains presented below share a single source sample, sequenced in a study of cytomegalovirus exposure and HLA in healthy donors. PCR involved 60 Vbeta and 13 Jbeta primers. The data were produced by immunoSEQ multiplex PCR, yet TCRdb's version contains in-frame clones alone and is incomplete. The table includes more than 90,000 clones, 60% to 75% detected once. The sample comprised PBMCs. The receptors come from a man aged 45-65 years in good health and CMV-seronegative.

A few counts support this clone. The rearrangement links TRBV6-6 to TRBJ1-1; 7 nucleotides match TRBD1. Germline values: CDR1 MNHNY, CDR2 SVGAGI (reference sequence). The CDR3 spans 14 residues. Germline trimming cut 6 bases from V and 1 base from J; bases unmatched to any gene: 5. CDR3 bases: TGTGCCAGCAGCTATGGGACAGAGAACACTGAAGCTTTCTTT. It encodes CASSYGTENTEAFF.

This chain links TRBV6-5 with TRBJ2-7; D unclear. Per germline, CDR1 MNHEY and CDR2 SVGAGI. This CDR3 is built from 11 residues. V lost 5 bases to trimming and J lost 3 bases, with 5 bases between them. CDR3 coding DNA: TGTGCCAGCAGTCTAAACTACGAGCAGTACTTC. It is translated as CASSLNYEQYF.

The chain recombines TRBV19 with TRBJ1-5; the D gene is possibly TRBD1 (6 bases). Germline CDR1 reads LNHDA; CDR2 reads SQIVND (reference sequence). V lost 4 bases to trimming and J lost 4 bases, with 14 bases between them. This CDR3 has 15 amino acids. CDR3: CASSTPGQRNQPQHF. The DNA of the CDR3 is TGTGCCAGTAGTACCCCGGGACAAAGGAATCAGCCCCAGCATTTT.

The chain uses TRBV6-1 and TRBJ2-7, with D possibly being TRBD1 (6 bases). Per germline, CDR1 MNHNS and CDR2 SASEGT. There are 13 residues in the CDR3. V shed 8 bases and J shed 4 bases, with 15 bases lying between them. The chain's CDR3 is CASHWTASYEQYF. The DNA of the CDR3 is TGTGCCAGCCATTGGACAGCTTCTTACGAGCAGTACTTC.

The V and J genes are TRBV21-1 and TRBJ2-7; the table gives TRBD2 as D, unverified against the DNA. TRBV21-1 represents a pseudogene. The CDR3 runs to 15 residues. The CDR3 region has the DNA TGTGCCAGCAGCAAGAGAGGGTTCCCTCGCTACGAGCAGTACTTC. This sequence encodes CASSKRGFPRYEQYF.

The CDR3 loop reads CASSQQGARNTIYF. DNA of the CDR3: TGTGCCAGTAGTCAACAGGGGGCGCGAAACACCATATATTTT. The chain uses TRBV19 and TRBJ1-3, with 9 bases that match TRBD1. This CDR3 has 14 amino acids. Per the germline V gene, CDR1 is LNHDA and CDR2 is SQIVND (reference sequence). The junction had 4 bases not matched to a gene; V was cut back by 5 bases and J by 5 bases.

The chain has TRBV4-2 and TRBJ2-5; D remains unclear. Germline V CDR1 and CDR2: LGHNA, YNFKEQ. V lost 0 bases and J 2 bases, leaving 10 bases between the germline ends. The CDR3 runs 15 residues. CDR3 bases: TGTGCCAGCAGCCAAGATGGTATCAGACAAGAGACCCAGTACTTC. It yields the protein CASSQDGIRQETQYF.

This clone was counted only a few times. The J gene is TRBJ1-1, the V gene TRBV5-1; no clear D. This CDR3 spans 15 amino acids. V lost 2 bases and J lost 1, with 12 bases in between. CDR1 and CDR2 from the germline V gene are SGHRS and YFSETQ. For the CDR3, the DNA is TGCGCCAGCAGCTTATCGGACGGGAGGAACACTGAAGCTTTCTTT. This gives the protein CASSLSDGRNTEAFF.

This sequence joins TRBV5-8 and TRBJ2-5; 9 positions agree with TRBD1. The V and J ends lost 3 bases and 3 bases, in that order; junction bases with no gene match: 6. The CDR3 runs 15 residues. The germline V gene has CDR1 SGHTS and CDR2 YDEGEE. CDR3 sequence: CASSSRDRVKETQYF. For the CDR3, the DNA is TGTGCCAGCAGCTCCCGGGACAGGGTAAAAGAGACCCAGTACTTC.

This clone has only a few counts. V usage is TRBV7-6 and J usage is TRBJ2-1, with a possible D match to TRBD1 (6 bases). The CDR3 extends over 14 amino acids. Germline CDR1 SGHVS, CDR2 FNYEAQ. Trimming removed 5 bases from V and 4 bases from J, with 12 bases in between. Written as DNA, the CDR3 is TGTGCCAGCAGCGACCTACAGGGATACAATGAGCAGTTCTTC. Its translation: CASSDLQGYNEQFF.

The chain employs TRBV2 and TRBJ1-1, with TRBD1 identical over 9 bases. CDR1 is SNHLY, CDR2 FYNNEI, per germline. Trimming removed 6 bases from V and 8 bases from J; junction bases left unmatched: 10. The CDR3 has 14 residues. Here the CDR3 DNA reads TGTGCCAGCAGCCTACAGGGGGCGCAGACCGAAGCTTTCTTT. Translation: CASSLQGAQTEAFF.

The chain uses TRBV4-1 and TRBJ2-1; perhaps TRBD2 as D (5 bases). This CDR3 has 14 amino acids. Looked up from germline, CDR1 is MGHRA and CDR2 is YSYEKL. V gave up 0 bases and J gave up 15 bases, with 18 bases separating them. This CDR3 reads CASSQEDVGLAGFF. CDR3 sequence (DNA): TGCGCCAGCAGCCAAGAAGACGTAGGACTTGCGGGGTTCTTC.

The chain has TRBV5-4 and TRBJ2-5, with D unclear. The germline gives CDR1 SGHNT, CDR2 YYREEE (reference sequence). The V gene lost 5 bases and the J gene lost 6 bases, with 17 bases spanning the gap. The CDR3 loop spans 14 amino acids. DNA for the CDR3: TGTGCCAGCAGTTCCTCCGGCGGATTACAGACCCAGTACTTC. Translating it yields CASSSSGGLQTQYF.

The chain carries TRBV4-1 and TRBJ1-4, with 7 bases identical to TRBD1. This CDR3 has 14 residues. Trimming cost V 0 bases and J 8 bases; bases outside gene matches: 3. CDR1 is MGHRA and CDR2 is YSYEKL in the germline V gene. The CDR3 DNA reads as TGCGCCAGCAGCCAAGAACAGGGGCGGGAAAAACTGTTTTTT. Translated, it gives CASSQEQGREKLFF.

Concerning this clone: The junction and the germline gene differ at one end; a read error may be behind it. The V gene is TRBV13, the J gene TRBJ2-1; 7 nucleotides match TRBD1. The CDR3 is 13 residues long. Germline-derived CDR1 and CDR2 are PRHDT and FYEKMQ (reference sequence). DNA of the CDR3: TGTGCCAGCAACTTACAGGGGTCGGGTGAGCAGTTCTTC. Its translation: CASNLQGSGEQFF.

The rearrangement links TRBV7-2 to TRBJ2-5; TRBD2 matches 13 bases. J was trimmed by 2 bases and V by 5 bases; bases with no gene match: 5. CDR3 size: 16 residues. Per germline, CDR1 SGHTA and CDR2 FQGNSA. The CDR3 sequence is CASSGLGLAGQETQYF. The CDR3 nucleotides are TGTGCCAGCAGCGGCTTGGGACTAGCGGGGCAAGAGACCCAGTACTTC.

This chain joins TRBV18 and TRBJ1-1; 9 bases match TRBD1. Germline V gene data show CDR1 as KGHSH and CDR2 as LQKENI. The CDR3 has 15 residues. The V segment lost 3 bases and the J segment 2 bases; nucleotides outside the gene matches: 4. DNA of the CDR3: TGTGCCAGCTCACCGCGACAGGGGGGTAACACTGAAGCTTTCTTT. This codes for CASSPRQGGNTEAFF. Together with reference TRBV18 and TRBJ1-1, the CDR3 gives the full variable domain: NAGVMQNPRHLVRRRGQEARLRCSPMKGHSHVYWYRQLPEEGLKFMVYLQKENIIDESGMPKERFSAEFPKEGPSILRIQQVVRGDSAAYFCASSPRQGGNTEAFFGQGTRLTVV.

This chain connects TRBV2 to TRBJ2-2; D is possibly TRBD2 (5 bases). Trimming left V 7 bases short and J 0 bases short, with 9 bases between. The CDR3 runs 14 residues. Per germline, CDR1 SNHLY and CDR2 FYNNEI. The CDR3, as DNA: TGTGCCAGCAACCTCGGGGCGAACACCGGGGAGCTGTTTTTT. It yields the protein CASNLGANTGELFF. The variable domain in full, with the rest retrieved from reference TRBV2 and TRBJ2-2, is EPEVTQTPSHQVTQMGQEVILRCVPISNHLYFYWYRQILGQKVEFLVSFYNNEISEKSEIFDDQFSVERPDGSNFTLKIRSTKLEDSAMYFCASNLGANTGELFFGEGSRLTVL.

The chain joins TRBV7-3 to TRBJ2-1; 9 bases are a match to TRBD2. V trimming: 5 bases; J trimming: 3 bases; junction bases outside the gene matches: 5. There are 15 residues in the CDR3. The germline gives CDR1 SGHTA, CDR2 FQGTGA. The CDR3 sequence: CASSPGTSLYNEQFF. CDR3 nucleotides: TGTGCCAGCAGCCCAGGGACTAGCCTCTACAATGAGCAGTTCTTC.